The 4 T cell receptor beta chains below all came from one sample that was sequenced in a study of siplizumab effects on memory and regulatory T cells. Generated by immunoSEQ multiplex PCR, the TCRdb table keeps only in-frame clones and is missing some. Here the sample spans some 100,000 clones, about 93% being singletons. The sample taken for sequencing was Tregs sorted from blood. These receptors all stem from a human donor in good health.

The V and J genes are TRBV18 and TRBJ1-4; TRBD1 is a possible D gene (6 bases). The V and J ends lost 3 bases and 12 bases respectively, with 23 bases between them. The CDR3 contains 16 residues. Germline CDR1 is KGHSH and CDR2 is LQKENI. Here the CDR3 DNA reads TGTGCCAGCTCACCGATTAGCCGGACAGCCTCTGTGGAACTGTTTTTT. Translated, it gives CASSPISRTASVELFF.

Only a few counts were recorded for this clone. This sequence joins TRBV15 and TRBJ2-3, with D possibly called TRBD1 or TRBD2 (5 bases each). The CDR3 consists of 15 residues. The V end lost 1 base, the J end lost 3 bases, and 11 bases lay between the germline ends. Per germline, CDR1 LNHNV and CDR2 YYDKDF (reference sequence). In DNA form, the CDR3 reads TGTGCCACCAGCAGAGGTGAGGGGACGACAGATACGCAGTATTTT. Its translation: CATSRGEGTTDTQYF. The variable domain in full, completed from reference TRBV15 and TRBJ2-3, reads DAMVIQNPRYQVTQFGKPVTLSCSQTLNHNVMYWYQQKSSQAPKLLFHYYDKDFNNEADTPDNFQSRRPNTSFCFLDIRSPGLGDTAMYLCATSRGEGTTDTQYFGPGTRLTVL.

The CDR3 region is CASGVGGAANTEAFF. CDR3 nucleotide sequence: TGCGCCAGCGGTGTAGGCGGGGCGGCGAACACTGAAGCTTTCTTT. The J gene is TRBJ1-1, the V gene TRBV5-1, with D tentatively TRBD1 (5 bases). CDR1 is SGHRS, CDR2 YFSETQ, per germline. The V and J ends lost 7 bases and 1 base respectively, with 17 bases between them. The CDR3 totals 15 residues.

This clone was seen once. V gene TRBV19 combines with J gene TRBJ2-2; 7 bases are a match to TRBD1. Germline V gene lookup returns CDR1 LNHDA and CDR2 SQIVND (reference sequence). The CDR3 loop spans 15 amino acids. With 1 base clipped from V and 3 bases from J, the junction kept 2 bases outside the gene matches. In nucleotides, the CDR3 is TGTGCCAGTAGTATAGCGGGGACAGACACCGGGGAGCTGTTTTTT. Its translation is CASSIAGTDTGELFF.